The 25 T cell receptor beta chains below were found in one sample sequenced in a study of blood T cell repertoires in COVID-19. Sequencing used immunoSEQ multiplex PCR; TCRdb keeps in-frame clones, though not all of them. The sample lists roughly 97,000 clones, 90% occurring once. The specimen was peripheral blood. The source of these receptors is a man between 60 and 75 years old with acute or convalescent COVID-19.

This chain links TRBV27 with TRBJ1-2, with TRBD1 matching 11 bases. The CDR3 is 15 residues long. Germline-derived CDR1 and CDR2 are MNHEY and SMNVEV (reference sequence). The ends lost 7 bases at V and 8 bases at J; junction bases unmatched: 12. In DNA, the CDR3 is TGTGCCAGCAAAATCGAAGGACAGGGGGCGAGCGGCTACACCTTC. It yields the protein CASKIEGQGASGYTF.

V and J are TRBV7-8 and TRBJ1-1; the D is unclear. Germline V gene sequence: CDR1 SGHVS, CDR2 FQNEAQ. The CDR3 is made up of 14 amino acids. V dropped 2 bases and J dropped 2 bases, with 9 bases sitting between them. The DNA of the CDR3 is TGTGCCAGCAGCTTAATGCGCCATAACACTGAAGCTTTCTTT. It codes for CASSLMRHNTEAFF.

A few counts support this clone. V is TRBV7-9 and J is TRBJ2-1, with 7 bases aligning to TRBD2. The trim removed 2 bases at V and 5 bases at J, leaving 6 bases unmatched. This CDR3 is built from 15 residues. CDR1 SEHNR and CDR2 FQNEAQ come from the germline V gene (reference sequence). CDR3 sequence: CASSLRASGDNEQFF. The CDR3 nucleotides read TGTGCCAGCAGCTTACGGGCCAGCGGGGACAATGAGCAGTTCTTC.

The rearrangement links TRBV7-6 to TRBJ1-1; the D is unclear. The ends were cut back, 1 base at V and 1 base at J, with 4 bases in the middle. CDR3 length: 13 amino acids. Germline CDR1 reads SGHVS; CDR2 reads FNYEAQ. The CDR3 loop reads CASSLDRNTEAFF. DNA for the CDR3: TGTGCCAGCAGCTTAGATCGGAACACTGAAGCTTTCTTT.

The chain combines TRBV6-1 with TRBJ1-3; D is unresolved. The CDR3 consists of 17 residues. In germline, CDR1 is MNHNS, CDR2 SASEGT. The V end was cut by 2 bases, the J end by 1 base, with 15 bases between. CDR3 in DNA: TGTGCCAGCAGTGAACTGCAGACAACCATATCTGGAAACACCATATATTTT. It yields the protein CASSELQTTISGNTIYF.

The genes are TRBV9 and TRBJ1-6; 7 nucleotides agree with TRBD1. CDR3 length: 17 amino acids. Trimming cost V 0 bases and J 1 base; bases outside gene matches: 4. Germline V gives CDR1 SGDLS, CDR2 YYNGEE. The CDR3 bases are TGTGCCAGCAGCGTAGGGGCAGGGGGGTCCTATAATTCACCCCTCCACTTT. This codes for CASSVGAGGSYNSPLHF.

The V gene is TRBV2, the J gene TRBJ1-2, with D possibly matching TRBD1 (5 bases). The CDR3 has 14 amino acids. Germline V gives CDR1 SNHLY, CDR2 FYNNEI. V was shortened by 8 bases and J by 8 bases, with 21 bases between the two germline ends. The CDR3 DNA follows: TGTGCCAGCCTCTCGGGGAGGGGAAGTGGGGGCTACACCTTC. This sequence encodes CASLSGRGSGGYTF.

Comment on this clone: The same CDR3 arises from other DNA sequences in this sample as well. The chain recombines TRBV5-1 with TRBJ1-3; 8 nucleotides line up with TRBD1. Per germline, CDR1 SGHRS and CDR2 YFSETQ. Unmatched junction bases numbered 3, after V lost 4 bases and J lost 0 bases. This CDR3 comprises 15 residues. Written as DNA, the CDR3 is TGCGCCAGCAGCAGAGACAGGGGCTCTGGAAACACCATATATTTT. Its translation: CASSRDRGSGNTIYF.

This chain links TRBV28 with TRBJ1-2; TRBD1 matches at 7 bases. V was clipped by 5 bases and J by 0 bases; unmatched bases: 6. Germline-derived CDR1 and CDR2 are MDHEN and SYDVKM. This CDR3 region has 15 residues. The chain's CDR3 is CASSRTGTANYGYTF. Here the CDR3 DNA reads TGTGCCAGCAGTAGAACCGGGACAGCTAACTATGGCTACACCTTC.

This clone was picked up one time. The chain joins TRBV5-1 to TRBJ2-5; 8 nucleotides line up with TRBD1. Unmatched junction bases numbered 12, after V lost 4 bases and J lost 1 base. CDR3 length: 17 amino acids. CDR1 is SGHRS, CDR2 YFSETQ, per germline. The chain's CDR3 is CASSGGQVRAPQETQYF. The DNA for the CDR3 is TGCGCCAGCAGCGGGGGACAGGTCAGAGCCCCCCAAGAGACCCAGTACTTC.

The CDR3 reads CASSQERVAGTPSDTQYF. DNA of the CDR3: TGCGCCAGCAGCCAAGAAAGGGTAGCGGGGACCCCATCGGATACGCAGTATTTT. This chain uses TRBV4-1 with TRBJ2-3; 8 positions agree with TRBD2. V lost 0 bases to trimming and J lost 6 bases; unmatched junction nucleotides: 14. Germline V lookup: CDR1 MGHRA, CDR2 YSYEKL. This CDR3 has 18 residues.

This clone was detected a few times. The J gene is TRBJ2-3, the V gene TRBV7-9, with D tentatively TRBD2 (6 bases). V was clipped by 5 bases and J by 3 bases, with 12 bases between them. The CDR3 is made up of 14 amino acids. The germline V gene has CDR1 SEHNR and CDR2 FQNEAQ (reference sequence). The CDR3 sequence: CASSPPGTTDTQYF. The CDR3 coding sequence is TGTGCCAGCAGCCCCCCAGGGACTACAGATACGCAGTATTTT.

The gene calls are TRBV5-1 and TRBJ2-6; D unclear. This CDR3 region has 15 residues. Trimming took 1 base from V and 0 from J, leaving 5 bases between them. Germline loops: CDR1 SGHRS, CDR2 YFSETQ. CDR3 protein: CASSLISSGANVLTF. The CDR3 nucleotides are TGCGCCAGCAGCTTGATCTCCTCTGGGGCCAACGTCCTGACTTTC.

The chain employs TRBV7-9 and TRBJ2-1; TRBD2 matches at 11 bases. The V segment lost 5 bases and the J segment 7 bases; nucleotides outside the gene matches: 7. Per the germline V gene, CDR1 is SEHNR and CDR2 is FQNEAQ (reference sequence). The CDR3 spans 15 residues. The CDR3 nucleotides are TGTGCCAGCAGCAACGTAGCGGGGGGGCGTAATGAGCAGTTCTTC. Its translation: CASSNVAGGRNEQFF.

The chain carries TRBV5-5 and TRBJ1-1; unclear D gene. Trimming pared 2 bases from V and 4 bases from J, leaving 21 bases between. The germline V gene encodes CDR1 SGHKS and CDR2 YYEKEE (reference sequence). The CDR3 is 17 residues long. CDR3 region: CASSLLGFIGEVTEAFF. The CDR3 DNA is TGTGCCAGCAGCTTACTTGGTTTTATCGGGGAGGTCACTGAAGCTTTCTTT. The full variable domain, with the rest looked up from reference TRBV5-5 and TRBJ1-1, is DAGVTQSPTHLIKTRGQQVTLRCSPISGHKSVSWYQQVLGQGPQFIFQYYEKEERGRGNFPDRFSARQFPNYSSELNVNALLLGDSALYLCASSLLGFIGEVTEAFFGQGTRLTVV.

The table lists this clone with a count of one. The chain recombines TRBV28 with TRBJ2-7, with D maybe TRBD2 (5 bases). The ends were cut back, 7 bases at V and 0 bases at J, with 16 bases in the middle. The CDR3 is made up of 15 amino acids. Germline lookup yields CDR1 MDHEN and CDR2 SYDVKM. CDR3 nucleotide sequence: TGTGCCAGCACGGCTGGGAGTTCAAGCTCCTACGAGCAGTACTTC. This gives the protein CASTAGSSSSYEQYF. Complete variable domain (other parts from reference TRBV28 and TRBJ2-7): DVKVTQSSRYLVKRTGEKVFLECVQDMDHENMFWYRQDPGLGLRLIYFSYDVKMKEKGDIPEGYSVSREKKERFSLILESASTNQTSMYLCASTAGSSSSYEQYFGPGTRLTVT.

The chain's CDR3 is CAISDRQGITEAFF. The CDR3 DNA follows: TGTGCCATCAGTGATCGGCAGGGGATCACTGAAGCTTTCTTT. This chain uses TRBV10-3 with TRBJ1-1, with D maybe TRBD1 (6 bases). Germline-derived CDR1 and CDR2 are ENHRY and SYGVKD. The V end lost 3 bases, the J end lost 4 bases, and 12 bases lay between the germline ends. CDR3 length: 14 amino acids.

The chain links TRBV7-2 to TRBJ1-1; D not certain. CDR3 length: 15 residues. V lost 5 bases to trimming and J lost 1 base, with 14 bases between them. Germline lookup yields CDR1 SGHTA and CDR2 FQGNSA. The CDR3 DNA follows: TGTGCCAGCAGCAAAAAGGGAGGTTCGAACACTGAAGCTTTCTTT. Amino acid sequence: CASSKKGGSNTEAFF.

This clone was detected a few times. The CDR3 spells CASSPQRGNTDTQYF. Here the CDR3 DNA reads TGTGCCAGCAGCCCACAGCGGGGGAACACAGATACGCAGTATTTT. The chain links TRBV11-2 to TRBJ2-3, with 8 bases lining up with TRBD2. CDR1 and CDR2 (germline): SGHAT, FQNNGV. V dropped 5 bases and J dropped 2; count of bases not matched to a gene: 6. The CDR3 covers 15 residues.

This sequence joins TRBV2 and TRBJ1-2; D might be TRBD1 (6 bases). This CDR3 spans 14 amino acids. CDR1 SNHLY and CDR2 FYNNEI come from the germline V gene. Deletions cut 7 bases from V and 6 bases from J, with 18 bases between. CDR3 bases: TGTGCCAGCACCCGAAACGGACAGTCTAATGGCTACACCTTC. Translating gives CASTRNGQSNGYTF.

This clone has just a few counts. The J gene is TRBJ1-1, the V gene TRBV7-8, with 9 bases matching TRBD1. The CDR3 contains 19 residues. Per the germline V gene, CDR1 is SGHVS and CDR2 is FQNEAQ. V dropped 5 bases and J dropped 0; count of bases not matched to a gene: 16. Here the CDR3 DNA reads TGTGCCAGCAGCCGATCCATTTGGGACAGGGTGGGGATGAACACTGAAGCTTTCTTT. Amino acid sequence: CASSRSIWDRVGMNTEAFF.

This chain links TRBV6-4 with TRBJ1-2; 12 positions agree with TRBD1. Trimming cost V 8 bases and J 2 bases; bases outside gene matches: 12. The CDR3 loop spans 17 amino acids. CDR1 and CDR2 from the germline V gene are MRHNA and SNTAGT. The CDR3 DNA sequence: TGTGCCAGCCGACCTGGGGGGACAGGGGGCTTGAACTATGGCTACACCTTC. As protein: CASRPGGTGGLNYGYTF.

The chain employs TRBV2 and TRBJ2-5, with D maybe TRBD2 (5 bases). CDR3 size: 10 residues. Trimming removed 8 bases from V and 9 bases from J, with 10 bases in between. Germline loops: CDR1 SNHLY, CDR2 FYNNEI. Here the CDR3 reads CASSRAAQYF. The DNA for the CDR3 is TGTGCCAGCTCGCGGGCGGCCCAGTACTTC.

The V and J genes are TRBV5-1 and TRBJ2-3; 7 bases match TRBD1. Germline lookup yields CDR1 SGHRS and CDR2 YFSETQ. V shed 0 bases, J shed 6 bases, and the junction held 10 bases outside the gene matches. The CDR3 runs to 16 residues. CDR3 in amino acids: CASSLVRTGLADTQYF. The DNA for the CDR3 is TGCGCCAGCAGCTTGGTCAGGACAGGCTTGGCGGATACGCAGTATTTT. Variable domain in full (rest from reference TRBV5-1 and TRBJ2-3): KAGVTQTPRYLIKTRGQQVTLSCSPISGHRSVSWYQQTPGQGLQFLFEYFSETQRNKGNFPGRFSGRQFSNSRSEMNVSTLELGDSALYLCASSLVRTGLADTQYFGPGTRLTVL.

V usage is TRBV19 and J usage is TRBJ2-7; 7 bases align to TRBD2. With V trimmed by 3 bases and J by 7 bases, 9 bases remained unmatched. This CDR3 has 14 amino acids. The germline CDR1 and CDR2 sequences are LNHDA and SQIVND (reference sequence). This CDR3 reads CASSMGAAGREQYF. In nucleotides, the CDR3 is TGTGCCAGTAGTATGGGTGCAGCGGGGCGGGAGCAGTACTTC.